This T cell receptor (beta chain) is from a study of tumor-infiltrating lymphocytes in primary liver carcinoma. The source material, 20-30 mg of unsorted bulk tissue, was used to co-extract RNA and DNA. CDR3 length: 16 residues. From germline, CDR1 is SGHAT and CDR2 FQDESV (reference sequence). Using a constant-region primer together with ProtoScript II reverse transcriptase, TCR beta cDNA was made from 500 ng of total RNA. Generation of the TCR beta libraries relied on three nested multiplex PCR rounds using slightly modified ARM-PCR. TRBV1-TRBV30 forward primers paired with a C-beta reverse primer were used in the first two PCR rounds, which ran 9 to 10 cycles each. MiXCR was run by TCRdb on the multiplex PCR reads, yielding one entry per CDR3 protein. Here the sample spans just under 55,000 distinct CDR3 sequences, about 73% being singletons.

Sequenced material: liver tumor tissue from sampling region 2. The subset: tumor region T2, inferior pole. The chain recombines TRBV11-1 with TRBJ2-3; 11 bases agree with TRBD2. The clonotype originates from a man aged 40-55 years with primary liver carcinoma and hepatitis B virus infection. The CDR3 DNA sequence: TGTGTCTGTAGCAAGGGACTAGCGGCTAGCACAGATACGCAGTATTTT. It codes for CVCSKGLAASTDTQYF.